Given below is one T cell receptor beta chain in context. Its antigen is as yet unknown. The data originate from a study of OX40 agonist ivuxolimab in advanced cancers. Study-level information: An agonistic anti-OX40 (CD134) antibody, ivuxolimab, was used to treat the patients. Patients in dose escalation had liver, melanoma, kidney or head and neck cancers. Study conclusions and caveats: Expansion of clones was among the lowest in partial responders at 0.1-3.0 mg/kg.

Sequencing used immunoSEQ multiplex PCR; TCRdb keeps in-frame clones, though not all of them. Altogether roughly 80,000 clones are present, approximately 86% being singletons, with the ten largest covering 0.7% to 0.9%. The CDR3 totals 15 residues. Per germline, CDR1 SGHVS and CDR2 FNYEAQ. Between the trimmed V and J ends, which lost 0 bases and 1 base, there was a span of 4 bases. The genes are TRBV7-6 and TRBJ1-6, with unresolved D. This clonotype originated in an adult with an advanced solid tumor such as melanoma, head and neck, liver or kidney cancer. The source was CD4+ or CD8+ T cells sorted from blood, collected in a trial of the OX40 agonist ivuxolimab. DNA of the CDR3: TGTGCCAGCAGCTTAGCAGGGTCCTATAATTCACCCCTCCACTTT. This encodes CASSLAGSYNSPLHF.